A selection of T cell receptor beta chains follows, all from one sample in a study of cytomegalovirus exposure and HLA in healthy donors. Only in-frame clones appear in the TCRdb table, and some are missing; sequencing was by immunoSEQ multiplex PCR. The sample includes around 100,000 clones, around 77% of them seen just once. The source material was PBMCs. The source of these receptors is a woman in her 30s in good health and CMV-seropositive. The CDR3 runs from the conserved cysteine through the conserved F or W. The order of the fields is D gene, J gene, V gene, clone size, CDR3 protein, CDR3 DNA. The D gene is left open where the match is weak. Clone size is given for some rows only: seen once, a few or many times, or a class if the clone is expanded.

TRBD1 | TRBJ1-5 | TRBV13 | . | CASSSDRDQPQHF | TGTGCCAGCAGCTCAGACAGGGATCAGCCCCAGCATTTT
TRBD1 | TRBJ1-2 | TRBV27 | . | CASSLIEGTGAGYYGYTF | TGTGCCAGCAGTTTAATTGAAGGGACAGGGGCTGGTTACTATGGCTACACCTTC
TRBD1 | TRBJ1-5 | TRBV10-1 | . | CASSATGSNQPQHF | TGCGCCAGCAGTGCGACAGGGAGCAATCAGCCCCAGCATTTT
TRBD1 | TRBJ1-5 | TRBV4-1 | . | CASSQPGQGKQPQHF | TGCGCCAGCAGCCAACCCGGACAGGGTAAACAGCCCCAGCATTTT
TRBD1 | TRBJ2-1 | TRBV5-4 | . | CASSQGGQGGNEQFF | TGTGCCAGCTCCCAAGGGGGACAGGGTGGCAATGAGCAGTTCTTC
TRBD2 | TRBJ2-7 | TRBV9 | . | CASSVTSGTYEQYF | TGTGCCAGCAGCGTGACTAGCGGAACCTACGAGCAGTACTTC
. | TRBJ2-2 | TRBV5-1 | . | CASSLVGSGNTGELFF | TGCGCCAGCAGCTTGGTTGGGAGCGGGAACACCGGGGAGCTGTTTTTT
TRBD2 | TRBJ2-2 | TRBV5-1 | . | CASSRDSGGNTGELFF | TGCGCCAGCAGCCGGGATAGCGGGGGGAACACCGGGGAGCTGTTTTTT
. | TRBJ2-1 | TRBV6-5 | . | CASSQRSSSYNEQFF | TGTGCCAGCAGCCAGCGGTCCAGCTCCTACAATGAGCAGTTCTTC
TRBD1 | TRBJ1-5 | TRBV5-8 | . | CASSWGQGVVGNQPQHF | TGTGCCAGCAGCTGGGGACAGGGGGTGGTGGGAAATCAGCCCCAGCATTTT
. | TRBJ1-2 | TRBV15 | . | CATSRDRDYTF | TGTGCCACCAGCAGAGATCGAGACTACACCTTC
. | TRBJ2-7 | TRBV7-3 | . | CASSGEDSPYEQYF | TGTGCCAGCAGCGGAGAGGACAGTCCCTACGAGCAGTACTTC
TRBD1 | TRBJ1-6 | TRBV5-6 | . | CASSWGQSPLHF | TGTGCCAGCAGCTGGGGACAGTCACCCCTCCACTTT
. | TRBJ1-1 | TRBV29-1 | . | CSVESLLRETEAFF | TGCAGCGTTGAAAGTCTGCTCCGAGAGACTGAAGCTTTCTTT
TRBD1 | TRBJ2-7 | TRBV7-9 | . | CASSVRQGHEQYF | TGTGCCAGCAGCGTCCGACAGGGCCACGAGCAGTACTTC
TRBD1 | TRBJ1-1 | TRBV5-1 | . | CASSNPTGAGLMNTEAFF | TGCGCCAGCAGCAACCCGACAGGGGCCGGGTTAATGAACACTGAAGCTTTCTTT
. | TRBJ1-1 | TRBV5-1 | . | CASSLVGERNTEAFF | TGCGCCAGCAGCTTGGTTGGGGAGAGGAACACTGAAGCTTTCTTT
. | TRBJ2-7 | TRBV6-5 | . | CASSYSLGSTYEQYF | TGTGCCAGCAGTTACTCCTTGGGCAGTACCTACGAGCAGTACTTC
TRBD1 | TRBJ2-1 | TRBV6-5 | few | CASSYSGQGVGNEQFF | TGTGCCAGCAGTTACTCGGGGCAGGGGGTTGGCAATGAGCAGTTCTTC
. | TRBJ1-5 | TRBV19 | . | CASSQQGVNQPQHF | TGTGCCAGTAGTCAACAGGGAGTCAATCAGCCCCAGCATTTT
TRBD1 | TRBJ2-1 | TRBV29-1 | . | CSVLTAGTESSYNEQFF | TGCAGCGTTCTGACTGCAGGGACAGAGAGCTCCTACAATGAGCAGTTCTTC
. | TRBJ1-2 | TRBV11-3 | . | CASSFHRAWYGYTF | TGTGCCAGCAGCTTCCACAGGGCTTGGTATGGCTACACCTTC
TRBD1 | TRBJ1-3 | TRBV19 | . | CASKTGALTGNTIYF | TGTGCCAGTAAAACAGGGGCGCTTACTGGAAACACCATATATTTT
TRBD2 | TRBJ2-1 | TRBV4-1 | . | CASSQDALAGGYNEQFF | TGCGCCAGCAGCCAAGATGCTCTAGCGGGGGGATACAATGAGCAGTTCTTC
. | TRBJ2-6 | TRBV6-5 | . | CASSYRSSGANVLTF | TGTGCCAGCAGTTACCGTTCGTCTGGGGCCAACGTCCTGACTTTC
. | TRBJ1-2 | TRBV6-6 | . | CASSIATSVYTF | TGTGCCAGCAGTATTGCTACAAGCGTCTACACCTTC
. | TRBJ1-1 | TRBV6-1 | . | CATGDIIVAEAFF | TGTGCCACCGGGGACATAATCGTCGCTGAAGCTTTCTTT
TRBD2 | TRBJ2-5 | TRBV11-2 | . | CASSLEAGLVRETQYF | TGTGCCAGCAGCTTAGAAGCGGGACTAGTTCGAGAGACCCAGTACTTC
TRBD1 | TRBJ1-1 | TRBV11-3 | . | CASSSRQGSGAEAFF | TGTGCCAGCAGCTCCCGACAGGGGAGTGGGGCTGAAGCTTTCTTT
. | TRBJ2-3 | TRBV5-4 | . | CASSGRGQEGVLDTDTQYF | TGTGCCAGCAGCGGGCGAGGTCAGGAGGGAGTGTTGGACACAGATACGCAGTATTTT
. | TRBJ2-1 | TRBV27 | . | CASSLSMSSYNEQFF | TGTGCCAGCAGTTTATCGATGAGCTCCTACAATGAGCAGTTCTTC
TRBD1 | TRBJ2-5 | TRBV28 | . | CAIEDRGKETQYF | TGTGCAATCGAGGACAGGGGGAAAGAGACCCAGTACTTC
. | TRBJ2-5 | TRBV5-5 | . | CASSLWETGEETQYF | TGTGCCAGCAGCTTGTGGGAGACAGGCGAAGAGACCCAGTACTTC
TRBD2 | TRBJ2-7 | TRBV6-1 | . | CASSGSSGGSYEQYF | TGTGCCAGCAGTGGATCTAGCGGGGGGTCCTACGAGCAGTACTTC
. | TRBJ1-2 | TRBV7-3 | . | CASSLTREDKNYTF | TGTGCCAGCAGCTTAACACGGGAAGACAAGAACTACACCTTC
TRBD1 | TRBJ1-6 | TRBV2 | . | CASSEWGTALHF | TGTGCCAGCAGTGAATGGGGGACAGCCCTCCACTTT
TRBD1 | TRBJ2-2 | TRBV5-4 | . | CASRDRVGTGELFF | TGTGCCAGCAGGGACAGGGTAGGCACCGGGGAGCTGTTTTTT
. | TRBJ2-1 | TRBV6-5 | . | CASRRGQLGNEQFF | TGTGCCAGCAGGAGGGGACAATTGGGGAATGAGCAGTTCTTC
TRBD2 | TRBJ2-3 | TRBV4-1 | . | CASSQLAGGGTDTQYF | TGCGCCAGCAGCCAGTTAGCGGGAGGTGGCACAGATACGCAGTATTTT
. | TRBJ2-7 | TRBV5-8 | . | CASSPRWGHVYEQYF | TGTGCCAGCAGCCCTAGGTGGGGACATGTCTACGAGCAGTACTTC
. | TRBJ2-1 | TRBV7-7 | . | CASSPRPGDNEQFF | TGTGCTAGCAGCCCGAGGCCCGGGGACAATGAGCAGTTCTTC
TRBD2 | TRBJ2-3 | TRBV7-3 | . | CASSLGTSGSTDTQYF | TGTGCCAGCAGCTTAGGGACTAGCGGGAGCACAGATACGCAGTATTTT
TRBD2 | TRBJ2-1 | TRBV19 | . | CASTTGGGYNEQFF | TGTGCCAGTACTACCGGCGGGGGTTACAATGAGCAGTTCTTC
. | TRBJ1-1 | TRBV6-5 | . | CASSYSMNSQLAFF | TGTGCCAGCAGTTACTCGATGAATAGCCAGTTGGCTTTCTTT
. | TRBJ2-7 | TRBV5-1 | . | CASSRAQDLRGQYF | TGCGCCAGCAGTCGGGCACAGGATCTACGAGGGCAGTACTTC
. | TRBJ2-7 | TRBV30 | . | CAWSVLGGEQYF | TGTGCCTGGAGTGTATTAGGAGGCGAGCAGTACTTC
. | TRBJ2-6 | TRBV6-4 | . | CASSSGLQGGANVLTF | TGTGCCAGCAGTAGCGGACTTCAAGGTGGGGCCAACGTCCTGACTTTC
. | TRBJ1-2 | TRBV30 | . | CAWSVVLAHGYTF | TGTGCCTGGAGTGTCGTTCTGGCCCATGGCTACACCTTC
TRBD1 | TRBJ2-3 | TRBV14 | . | CASSQDYRGAADTQYF | TGTGCCAGCAGCCAAGACTACAGGGGGGCTGCAGATACGCAGTATTTT
. | TRBJ2-6 | TRBV5-4 | . | CASSLDRSGANVLTF | TGTGCCAGCAGCTTGGATCGCTCTGGGGCCAACGTCCTGACTTTC
. | TRBJ2-1 | TRBV19 | . | CASSIGLSRYNEQFF | TGTGCCAGTAGTATAGGACTATCTAGATACAATGAGCAGTTCTTC